Presented here are 25 T cell receptor beta chains from one specimen sequenced in a study of beta chain features in type 1 diabetes. Expressed TCRB transcripts got sequenced, as all isolated RNA was reverse transcribed. Some clones are missing from TCRdb's copy, which holds only in-frame ones; the method was immunoSEQ multiplex PCR. This table has about 140,000 clones, 9.7% appearing once. Sequencing was carried out using central memory CD4+ T cells from blood. The receptors were gathered from a woman between 40 and 50 years old in good health.

Concerning this clone itself: At one of its ends the junction is not consistent with the germline gene, which may arise from a read error. The genes are TRBV6-1 and TRBJ2-5; TRBD2 might be the D (6 bases). The CDR3 contains 13 residues. Germline CDR1 is MNHNS and CDR2 is SASEGT. CDR3 nucleotide sequence: TGTGCCATCAGTGGGACTCTCGAGGAGACCCAGTACTTC. It is translated as CAISGTLEETQYF.

The chain uses TRBV5-4 and TRBJ2-7, with 9 bases lining up with TRBD1. The CDR3 has 16 residues. Germline V gives CDR1 SGHNT, CDR2 YYREEE (reference sequence). V shed 0 bases and J 3 bases; nucleotides not matched to a gene: 7. CDR3 in DNA: TGTGCCAGCAGCTTGGACTCGGGACAGGGAAGCTACGAGCAGTACTTC. Amino acid sequence: CASSLDSGQGSYEQYF.

The V call is TRBV5-4, the J call TRBJ1-2; no clear D. CDR3 length: 11 amino acids. V was trimmed by 3 bases and J by 4 bases, leaving 4 bases between them. Germline V gene lookup returns CDR1 SGHNT and CDR2 YYREEE (reference sequence). CDR3 sequence: CASSSIYGYTF. The CDR3 DNA reads as TGTGCCAGCAGCTCAATCTATGGCTACACCTTC.

This clone was counted only a few times. V usage is TRBV9 and J usage is TRBJ2-7; tentatively, D is TRBD2 (5 bases). Trimming removed 4 bases from V and 0 bases from J, with 11 bases in between. CDR1 and CDR2 (germline): SGDLS, YYNGEE. The CDR3 loop spans 14 amino acids. The CDR3 coding sequence is TGTGCCAGCAGCTCTGGACTGTACTCCTACGAGCAGTACTTC. Translation gives CASSSGLYSYEQYF.

This chain joins TRBV29-1 and TRBJ2-3; D perhaps matches TRBD2 (6 bases). Germline-derived CDR1 and CDR2 are SQVTM and ANQGSEA. CDR3 length: 14 residues. Trimming cost V 6 bases and J 5 bases, with 18 bases left between them. The CDR3, as DNA: TGCAGCGTGAAACCTCGGGGGACCCAAGATACGCAGTATTTT. Its protein product is CSVKPRGTQDTQYF.

CDR3 loop: CASSAAGTGDYEQYF. For the CDR3, the DNA is TGTGCCAGCAGCGCCGCTGGGACAGGGGACTACGAGCAGTACTTC. This chain connects TRBV9 to TRBJ2-7; 10 nucleotides agree with TRBD1. There are 15 residues in the CDR3. The J segment lost 3 bases and the V segment lost 3 bases, leaving 6 bases of the junction unmatched. Per germline, CDR1 SGDLS and CDR2 YYNGEE.

V is TRBV6-5 and J is TRBJ1-4, with 9 bases aligning to TRBD1. The germline gives CDR1 MNHEY, CDR2 SVGAGI. This CDR3 has 15 amino acids. The V gene end was trimmed by 2 bases and the J gene end by 8 bases; junction bases not matched to a gene: 6. For the CDR3, the DNA is TGTGCCAGCAGTTACCTCACAGGGGGCGAGGAAAAACTGTTTTTT. This codes for CASSYLTGGEEKLFF.

The chain has TRBV2 and TRBJ1-1; D may be TRBD1 (6 bases). CDR1 SNHLY and CDR2 FYNNEI come from the germline V gene. Trimming cost V 3 bases and J 4 bases, with 12 bases left between them. This CDR3 spans 14 amino acids. This CDR3 is CASSDGGQGTEAFF. The CDR3 nucleotides read TGTGCCAGCAGTGACGGGGGGCAGGGCACTGAAGCTTTCTTT. Together with reference TRBV2 and TRBJ1-1, the CDR3 gives the full variable domain: EPEVTQTPSHQVTQMGQEVILRCVPISNHLYFYWYRQILGQKVEFLVSFYNNEISEKSEIFDDQFSVERPDGSNFTLKIRSTKLEDSAMYFCASSDGGQGTEAFFGQGTRLTVV.

Many counts were recorded for this clone. The chain uses TRBV18 and TRBJ1-4; 7 positions match TRBD1. The CDR3 has 15 amino acids. The J segment lost 5 bases and the V segment lost 3 bases, leaving 6 bases of the junction unmatched. Germline lookup yields CDR1 KGHSH and CDR2 LQKENI. In DNA, the CDR3 is TGTGCCAGCTCACCTAGCGGACAGGCGAATGAAAAACTGTTTTTT. As protein: CASSPSGQANEKLFF.

This chain uses TRBV6-9 with TRBJ2-1; TRBD1 matches 8 bases. Germline-derived CDR1 and CDR2 are MNHGY and SVAAGI. Losses at the gene ends were 6 bases for V and 5 bases for J; bases not matched to a gene: 12. This CDR3 has 16 residues. The CDR3 sequence is CASRLRETGVNNEQFF. DNA of the CDR3: TGTGCCAGCAGGTTGAGGGAGACAGGGGTCAACAATGAGCAGTTCTTC.

This clone came up once. The J gene is TRBJ2-7, the V gene TRBV5-5; TRBD1 might be the D (5 bases). The CDR3 totals 14 residues. V was clipped by 0 bases and J by 3 bases, with 10 bases between them. Germline V lookup: CDR1 SGHKS, CDR2 YYEKEE (reference sequence). The CDR3 bases are TGTGCCAGCAGCTTGGCCACAGGCCGCTACGAGCAGTACTTC. Protein sequence: CASSLATGRYEQYF.

The chain has TRBV18 and TRBJ2-3, with a tentative D call TRBD2 (6 bases). The CDR3 sequence is 16 residues long. Trimming took off 1 base at V and 3 bases at J, with 14 bases between the two ends. The germline CDR1 and CDR2 sequences are KGHSH and LQKENI. CDR3 bases: TGTGCCAGCTCACCACTACCCGGGGGAAGGACAGATACGCAGTATTTT. This gives the protein CASSPLPGGRTDTQYF.

This clone turned up a few times. The gene calls are TRBV6-6 and TRBJ1-1, with TRBD1 matching over 8 bases. The length of the CDR3 is 15 residues. The germline CDR1 and CDR2 sequences are MNHNY and SVGAGI (reference sequence). Trimming took 6 bases from V and 4 from J; bases not matched to a gene: 10. CDR3: CASRDRVGDATEAFF. DNA of the CDR3: TGTGCCAGCAGGGACAGGGTTGGGGACGCCACTGAAGCTTTCTTT.

Note on this clone: Other DNA variants within this sample encode the same CDR3. V gene TRBV7-9 combines with J gene TRBJ2-7; 12 nucleotides align to TRBD1. Trimming cost V 11 bases and J 6 bases; bases outside gene matches: 14. This CDR3 contains 15 residues. CDR1 is SEHNR, CDR2 FQNEAQ, per germline (reference sequence). The CDR3 is CASSYPGQGAAEQYF. Here the CDR3 DNA reads TGTGCCTCCTCGTACCCGGGACAGGGGGCTGCCGAGCAGTACTTC. Full variable domain (missing parts from reference TRBV7-9 and TRBJ2-7): DTGVSQNPRHKITKRGQNVTFRCDPISEHNRLYWYRQTLGQGPEFLTYFQNEAQLEKSRLLSDRFSAERPKGSFSTLEIQRTEQGDSAMYLCASSYPGQGAAEQYFGPGTRLTVT.

This clone was seen a handful of times. The chain has TRBV19 and TRBJ2-5; TRBD2 might be the D (6 bases). The CDR3 runs 14 residues. Germline CDR1 is LNHDA and CDR2 is SQIVND (reference sequence). The germline V and J ends were trimmed by 3 bases and 5 bases, with 13 bases remaining between them. The CDR3, as DNA: TGTGCCAGTAGTATCGGGACTTTAGGGGAGACCCAGTACTTC. Its protein is CASSIGTLGETQYF.

This chain links TRBV29-1 with TRBJ2-3; D unresolved. Germline V gene sequence: CDR1 SQVTM, CDR2 ANQGSEA. The CDR3 sequence is 11 residues long. The V end lost 6 bases, the J end lost 3 bases, and 7 bases lay between the germline ends. CDR3 sequence: CSVLFTDTQYF. As DNA, the CDR3 is TGCAGCGTCCTATTTACAGATACGCAGTATTTT.

The chain combines TRBV4-1 with TRBJ2-5; 13 nucleotides match TRBD2. V lost 4 bases to trimming and J lost 5 bases; unmatched junction nucleotides: 4. Per the germline V gene, CDR1 is MGHRA and CDR2 is YSYEKL. The CDR3 contains 15 residues. The CDR3 sequence: CASSPGLAGRETQYF. The CDR3 bases are TGCGCCAGCAGCCCGGGACTAGCGGGGCGGGAGACCCAGTACTTC.

The V call is TRBV5-1, the J call TRBJ2-5, with D hard to call. Trimming took off 0 bases at V and 5 bases at J, with 14 bases between the two ends. Germline assignment: CDR1 SGHRS and CDR2 YFSETQ. CDR3 length: 15 amino acids. For the CDR3, the DNA is TGCGCCAGCAGCTTGGCAGGTACCAGACGGGAGACCCAGTACTTC. Its translation is CASSLAGTRRETQYF.

The J gene is TRBJ2-1, the V gene TRBV7-2, with 10 bases that match TRBD2. Germline CDR1 and CDR2: SGHTA and FQGNSA. The CDR3 contains 15 residues. V dropped 4 bases and J dropped 5; count of bases not matched to a gene: 5. The CDR3 is CASSSSGGHNNEQFF. In nucleotides, the CDR3 is TGTGCCAGCAGCTCTAGCGGGGGTCATAACAATGAGCAGTTCTTC.

The chain uses TRBV19 and TRBJ1-1; D perhaps matches TRBD1 (5 bases). The V gene lost 3 bases and the J gene lost 7 bases, with 15 bases spanning the gap. The CDR3 sequence is 14 residues long. CDR1 and CDR2 (germline): LNHDA, SQIVND (reference sequence). The CDR3 region has the DNA TGTGCCAGTAGTATGAGGGAGGGGTACGGTGAAGCTTTCTTT. Encoded protein: CASSMREGYGEAFF.

The chain couples TRBV28 to TRBJ1-2; D unclear. This CDR3 spans 13 amino acids. Trimming took 4 bases from V and 1 from J, leaving 7 bases between them. Germline CDR1 and CDR2: MDHEN and SYDVKM. CDR3 DNA sequence: TGTGCCAGCAGTTCTCTAGATAACTATGGCTACACCTTC. Encoded protein: CASSSLDNYGYTF.

The chain joins TRBV10-3 to TRBJ2-3, with 11 bases matching TRBD2. This CDR3 region has 15 residues. The germline V gene encodes CDR1 ENHRY and CDR2 SYGVKD. J was trimmed by 2 bases and V by 8 bases; bases with no gene match: 6. The CDR3 reads CAIGETSGATDTQYF. In nucleotides, the CDR3 is TGTGCCATCGGAGAGACTAGCGGGGCCACAGATACGCAGTATTTT.

The chain has TRBV5-6 and TRBJ2-7; 7 bases are shared with TRBD1. With V trimmed by 3 bases and J by 3 bases, 6 bases remained unmatched. Germline V gene data show CDR1 as SGHDT and CDR2 as YYEEEE. This CDR3 spans 14 amino acids. The CDR3 coding sequence is TGTGCCAGCAGCTGGACAGGATCACACTACGAGCAGTACTTC. This translates into CASSWTGSHYEQYF.

This clone has a handful of counts. The V call is TRBV5-5, the J call TRBJ1-6, with 9 bases that match TRBD1. This CDR3 has 15 amino acids. Trimming at V came to 0 bases and at J to 10 bases, leaving 5 bases not matched to a gene. Looked up from germline, CDR1 is SGHKS and CDR2 is YYEKEE (reference sequence). The CDR3 nucleotides are TGTGCCAGCAGCTTGGGAGGGACAGGGAACTCACCCCTCCACTTT. It translates to CASSLGGTGNSPLHF.

The chain uses TRBV7-2 and TRBJ1-6; the D is unclear. CDR1 and CDR2 from the germline V gene are SGHTA and FQGNSA. The CDR3 length is 13 residues. Trimming removed 6 bases from V and 9 bases from J, with 12 bases in between. CDR3 nucleotide sequence: TGTGCCAGCAGTCCACAAGGGAGTTCACCCCTCCACTTT. Residues: CASSPQGSSPLHF.